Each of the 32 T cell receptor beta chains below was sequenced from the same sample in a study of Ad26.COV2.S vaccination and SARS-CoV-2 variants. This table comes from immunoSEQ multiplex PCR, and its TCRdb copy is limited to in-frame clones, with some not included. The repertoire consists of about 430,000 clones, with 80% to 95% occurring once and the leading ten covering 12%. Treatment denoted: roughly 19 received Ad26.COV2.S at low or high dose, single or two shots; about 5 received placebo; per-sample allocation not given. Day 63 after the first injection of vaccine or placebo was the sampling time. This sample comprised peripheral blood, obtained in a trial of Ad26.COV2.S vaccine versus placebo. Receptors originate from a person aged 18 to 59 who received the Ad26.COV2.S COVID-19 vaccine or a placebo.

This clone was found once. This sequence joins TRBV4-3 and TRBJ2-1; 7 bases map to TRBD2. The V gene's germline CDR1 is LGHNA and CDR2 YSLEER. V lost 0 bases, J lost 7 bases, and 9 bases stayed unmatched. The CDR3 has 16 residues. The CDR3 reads CASSQEPAGEGNEQFF. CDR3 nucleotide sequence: TGCGCCAGCAGCCAAGAGCCTGCGGGAGAGGGGAATGAGCAGTTCTTC.

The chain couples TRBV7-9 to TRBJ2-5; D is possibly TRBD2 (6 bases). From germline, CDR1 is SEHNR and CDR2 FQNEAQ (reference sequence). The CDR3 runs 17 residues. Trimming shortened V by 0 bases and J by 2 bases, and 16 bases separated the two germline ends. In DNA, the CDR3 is TGTGCCAGCAGCTTAGCGCGCCGGGGAGGCAGTCAAGAGACCCAGTACTTC. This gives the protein CASSLARRGGSQETQYF.

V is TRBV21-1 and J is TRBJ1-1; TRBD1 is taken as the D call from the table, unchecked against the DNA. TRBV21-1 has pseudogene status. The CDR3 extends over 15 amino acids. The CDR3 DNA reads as TGTGCCAGCAGCAAAGCGCGCACGACAGGGACTGAAGCTTTCTTT. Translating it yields CASSKARTTGTEAFF.

The CDR3 nucleotides read TGTGCCAGCAACTCATACAATTCCTACGAGCAGTACTTC. Protein product: CASNSYNSYEQYF. The V and J genes are TRBV7-2 and TRBJ2-7; D call uncertain. This CDR3 is 13 amino acids long. Germline lookup yields CDR1 SGHTA and CDR2 FQGNSA. Trimming removed 7 bases at V and 1 base at J, with 11 bases between.

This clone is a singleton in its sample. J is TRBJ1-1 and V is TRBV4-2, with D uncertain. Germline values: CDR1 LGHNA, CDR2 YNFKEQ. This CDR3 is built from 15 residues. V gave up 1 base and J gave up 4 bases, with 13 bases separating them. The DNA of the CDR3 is TGTGCCAGCAGCCAAGGACTCCGAGGCGGCACTGAAGCTTTCTTT. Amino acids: CASSQGLRGGTEAFF.

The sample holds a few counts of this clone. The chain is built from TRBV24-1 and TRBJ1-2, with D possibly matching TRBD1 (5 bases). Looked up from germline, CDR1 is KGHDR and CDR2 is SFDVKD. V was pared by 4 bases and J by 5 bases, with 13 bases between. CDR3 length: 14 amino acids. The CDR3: CATSDNYAGYGYTF. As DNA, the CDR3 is TGTGCCACCAGTGACAATTATGCAGGGTATGGCTACACCTTC.

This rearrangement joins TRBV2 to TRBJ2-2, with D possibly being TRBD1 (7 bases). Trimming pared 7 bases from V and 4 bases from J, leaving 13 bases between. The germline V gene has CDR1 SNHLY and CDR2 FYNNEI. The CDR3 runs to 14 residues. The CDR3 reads CASTAGTATGELFF. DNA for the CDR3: TGTGCCAGCACCGCGGGGACAGCCACCGGGGAGCTGTTTTTT.

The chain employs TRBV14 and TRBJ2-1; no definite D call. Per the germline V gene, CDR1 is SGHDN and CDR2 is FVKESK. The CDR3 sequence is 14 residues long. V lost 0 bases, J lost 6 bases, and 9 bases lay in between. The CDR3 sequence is CASSQDYGFNEQFF. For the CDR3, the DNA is TGTGCCAGCAGCCAAGATTACGGTTTCAATGAGCAGTTCTTC. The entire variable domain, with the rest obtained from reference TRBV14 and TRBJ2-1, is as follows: EAGVTQFPSHSVIEKGQTVTLRCDPISGHDNLYWYRRVMGKEIKFLLHFVKESKQDESGMPNNRFLAERTGGTYSTLKVQPAELEDSGVYFCASSQDYGFNEQFFGPGTRLTVL.

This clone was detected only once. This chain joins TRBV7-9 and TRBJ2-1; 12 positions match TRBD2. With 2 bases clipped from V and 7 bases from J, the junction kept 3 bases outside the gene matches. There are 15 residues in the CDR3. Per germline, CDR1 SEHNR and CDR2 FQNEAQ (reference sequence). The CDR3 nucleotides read TGTGCCAGCAGCTTACTAGCGGGGGGGTGGAATGAGCAGTTCTTC. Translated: CASSLLAGGWNEQFF.

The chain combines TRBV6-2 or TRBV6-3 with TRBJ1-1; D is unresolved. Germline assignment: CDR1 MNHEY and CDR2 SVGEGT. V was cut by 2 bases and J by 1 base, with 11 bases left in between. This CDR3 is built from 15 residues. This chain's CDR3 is CASSYLGLGNTEAFF. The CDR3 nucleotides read TGTGCCAGCAGTTACCTCGGCCTAGGGAACACTGAAGCTTTCTTT.

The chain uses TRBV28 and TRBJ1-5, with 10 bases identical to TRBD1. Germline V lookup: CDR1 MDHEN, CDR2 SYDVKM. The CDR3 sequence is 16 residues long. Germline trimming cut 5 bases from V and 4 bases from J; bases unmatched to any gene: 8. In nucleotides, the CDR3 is TGTGCCAGCAGTCCTCATTTGGGACAGGGGAATCAGCCCCAGCATTTT. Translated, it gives CASSPHLGQGNQPQHF.

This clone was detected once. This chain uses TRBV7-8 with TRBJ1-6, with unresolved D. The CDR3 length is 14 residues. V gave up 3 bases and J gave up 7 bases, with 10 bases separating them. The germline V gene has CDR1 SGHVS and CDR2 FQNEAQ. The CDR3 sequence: CASSFRPTNSPLHF. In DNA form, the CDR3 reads TGTGCCAGCAGCTTTCGCCCCACCAATTCACCCCTCCACTTT.

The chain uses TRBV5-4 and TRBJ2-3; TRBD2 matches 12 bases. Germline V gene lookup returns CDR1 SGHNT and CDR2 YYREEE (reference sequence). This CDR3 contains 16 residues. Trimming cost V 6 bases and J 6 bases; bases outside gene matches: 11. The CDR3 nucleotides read TGTGCCAGCACCCCCCGTCTAGCGGGAGGGGGTGATACGCAGTATTTT. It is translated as CASTPRLAGGGDTQYF.

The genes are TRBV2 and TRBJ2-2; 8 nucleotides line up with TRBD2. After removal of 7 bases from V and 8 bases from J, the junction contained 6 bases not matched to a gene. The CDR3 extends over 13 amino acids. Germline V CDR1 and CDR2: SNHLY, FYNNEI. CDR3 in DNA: TGTGCCAGCACGGGCGGGAGGAGTGGGGAGCTGTTTTTT. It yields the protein CASTGGRSGELFF.

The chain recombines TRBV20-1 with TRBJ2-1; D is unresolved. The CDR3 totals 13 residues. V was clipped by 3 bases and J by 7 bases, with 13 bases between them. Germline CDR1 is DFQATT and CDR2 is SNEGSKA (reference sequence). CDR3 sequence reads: CSASSGARNEQFF. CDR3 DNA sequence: TGCAGTGCTAGTTCGGGCGCTCGGAATGAGCAGTTCTTC.

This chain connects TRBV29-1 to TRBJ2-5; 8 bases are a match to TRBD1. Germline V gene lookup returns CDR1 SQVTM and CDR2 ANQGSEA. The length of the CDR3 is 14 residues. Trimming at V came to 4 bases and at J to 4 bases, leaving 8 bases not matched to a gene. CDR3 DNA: TGCAGCGTTGCACAGGGGGGATGGTCAGAGACCCAGTACTTC. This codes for CSVAQGGWSETQYF.

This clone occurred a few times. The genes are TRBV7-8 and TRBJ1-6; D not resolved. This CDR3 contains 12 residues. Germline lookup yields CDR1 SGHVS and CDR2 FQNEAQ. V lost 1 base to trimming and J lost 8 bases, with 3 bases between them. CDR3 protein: CASSLVYSPLHF. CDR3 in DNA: TGTGCCAGCAGCTTAGTTTATTCACCCCTCCACTTT.

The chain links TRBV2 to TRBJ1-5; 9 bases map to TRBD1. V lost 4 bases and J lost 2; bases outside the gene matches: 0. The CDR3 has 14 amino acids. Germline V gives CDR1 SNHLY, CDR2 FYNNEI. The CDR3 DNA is TGTGCCAGCAGTGGGACAGGGGGCAATCAGCCCCAGCATTTT. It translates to CASSGTGGNQPQHF.

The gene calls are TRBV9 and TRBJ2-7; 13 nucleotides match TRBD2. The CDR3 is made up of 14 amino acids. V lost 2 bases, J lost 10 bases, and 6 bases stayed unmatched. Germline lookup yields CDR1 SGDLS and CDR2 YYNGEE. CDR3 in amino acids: CASSVFGTSGEQYF. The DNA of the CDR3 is TGTGCCAGCAGCGTCTTTGGGACTAGCGGGGAACAGTACTTC.

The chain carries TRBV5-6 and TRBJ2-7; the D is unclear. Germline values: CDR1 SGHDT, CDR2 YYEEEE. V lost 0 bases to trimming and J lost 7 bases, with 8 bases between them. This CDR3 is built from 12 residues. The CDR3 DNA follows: TGTGCCAGCAGCTTGGCTGGGTCAGAGCAGTACTTC. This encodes CASSLAGSEQYF.

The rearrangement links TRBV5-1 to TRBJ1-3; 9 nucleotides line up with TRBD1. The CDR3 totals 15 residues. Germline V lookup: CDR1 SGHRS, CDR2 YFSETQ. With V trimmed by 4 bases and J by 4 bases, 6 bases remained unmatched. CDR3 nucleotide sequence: TGCGCCAGCAGCACACAGGGGGCGGACGGAAACACCATATATTTT. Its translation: CASSTQGADGNTIYF.

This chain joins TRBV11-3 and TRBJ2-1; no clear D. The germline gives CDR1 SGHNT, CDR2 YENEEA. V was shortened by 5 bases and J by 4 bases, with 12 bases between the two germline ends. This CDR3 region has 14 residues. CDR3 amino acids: CASSPSDQYNEQFF. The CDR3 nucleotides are TGTGCCAGCAGCCCATCGGACCAGTACAATGAGCAGTTCTTC.

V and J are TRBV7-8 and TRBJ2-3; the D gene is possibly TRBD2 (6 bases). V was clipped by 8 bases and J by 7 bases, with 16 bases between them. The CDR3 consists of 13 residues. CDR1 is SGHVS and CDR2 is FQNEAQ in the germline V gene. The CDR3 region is CASSSGSRNTQYF. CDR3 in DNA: TGTGCCAGCTCCTCCGGGAGTAGAAATACGCAGTATTTT.

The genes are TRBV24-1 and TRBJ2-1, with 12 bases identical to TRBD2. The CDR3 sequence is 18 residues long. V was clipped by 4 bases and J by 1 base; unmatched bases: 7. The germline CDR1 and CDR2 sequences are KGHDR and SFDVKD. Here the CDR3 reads CATSDPGLAGSSYNEQFF. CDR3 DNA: TGTGCCACCAGTGACCCCGGACTAGCGGGATCTTCCTACAATGAGCAGTTCTTC.

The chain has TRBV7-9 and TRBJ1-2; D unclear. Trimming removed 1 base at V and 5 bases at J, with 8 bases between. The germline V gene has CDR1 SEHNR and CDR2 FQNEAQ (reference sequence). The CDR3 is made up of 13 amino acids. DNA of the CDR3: TGTGCCAGCAGCTTAGAGGCAGGATATGGCTACACCTTC. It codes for CASSLEAGYGYTF. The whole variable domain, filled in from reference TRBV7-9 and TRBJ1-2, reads DTGVSQNPRHKITKRGQNVTFRCDPISEHNRLYWYRQTLGQGPEFLTYFQNEAQLEKSRLLSDRFSAERPKGSFSTLEIQRTEQGDSAMYLCASSLEAGYGYTFGSGTRLTVV.

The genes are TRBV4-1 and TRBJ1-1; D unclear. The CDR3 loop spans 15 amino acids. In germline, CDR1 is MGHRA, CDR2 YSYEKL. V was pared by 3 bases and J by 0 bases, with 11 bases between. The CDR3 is CASSHYLGLNTEAFF. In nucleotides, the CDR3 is TGCGCCAGCAGCCATTATCTGGGGTTGAACACTGAAGCTTTCTTT.

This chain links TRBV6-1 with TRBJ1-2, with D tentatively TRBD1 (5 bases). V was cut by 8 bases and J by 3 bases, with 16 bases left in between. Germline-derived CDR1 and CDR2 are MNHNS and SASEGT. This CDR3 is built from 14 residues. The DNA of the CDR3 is TGTGCCAGCCGCCCTCAGGGTTCCTACTATGGCTACACCTTC. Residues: CASRPQGSYYGYTF.

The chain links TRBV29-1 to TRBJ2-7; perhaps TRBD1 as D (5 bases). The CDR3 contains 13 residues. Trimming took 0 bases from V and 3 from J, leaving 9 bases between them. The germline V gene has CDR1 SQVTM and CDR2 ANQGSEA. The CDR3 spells CSVEDLDSYEQYF. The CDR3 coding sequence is TGCAGCGTTGAAGATCTAGACAGCTACGAGCAGTACTTC.

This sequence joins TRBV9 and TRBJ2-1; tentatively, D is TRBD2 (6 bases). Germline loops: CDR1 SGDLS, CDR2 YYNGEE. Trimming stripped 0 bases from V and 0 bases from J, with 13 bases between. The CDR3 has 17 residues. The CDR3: CASSVGVRGSSYNEQFF. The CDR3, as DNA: TGTGCCAGCAGCGTAGGGGTTCGGGGGAGCTCCTACAATGAGCAGTTCTTC.

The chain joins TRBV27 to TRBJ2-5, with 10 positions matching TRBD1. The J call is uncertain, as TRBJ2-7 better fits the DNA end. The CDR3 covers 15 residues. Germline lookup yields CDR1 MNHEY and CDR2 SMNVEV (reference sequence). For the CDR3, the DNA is TGTGCCAGCAGTTTCGTTGGACAGGGGGCCTACGAGCAGTACTTC. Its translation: CASSFVGQGAYEQYF.

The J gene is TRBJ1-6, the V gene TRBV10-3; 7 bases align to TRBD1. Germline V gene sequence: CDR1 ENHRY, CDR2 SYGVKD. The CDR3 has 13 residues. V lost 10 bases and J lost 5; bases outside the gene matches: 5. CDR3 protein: CATTGANNSPLHF. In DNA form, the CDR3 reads TGTGCCACCACAGGGGCGAATAATTCACCCCTCCACTTT.

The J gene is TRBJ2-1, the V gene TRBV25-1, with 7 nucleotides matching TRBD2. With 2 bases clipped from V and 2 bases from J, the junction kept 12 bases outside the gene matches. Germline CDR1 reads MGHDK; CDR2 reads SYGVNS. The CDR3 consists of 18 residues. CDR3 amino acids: CASSEPLGGGTPYNEQFF. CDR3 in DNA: TGTGCCAGCAGTGAACCCCTCGGCGGGGGTACGCCCTACAATGAGCAGTTCTTC. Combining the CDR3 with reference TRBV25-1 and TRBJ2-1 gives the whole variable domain EADIYQTPRYLVIGTGKKITLECSQTMGHDKMYWYQQDPGMELHLIHYSYGVNSTEKGDLSSESTVSRIRTEHFPLTLESARPSHTSQYLCASSEPLGGGTPYNEQFFGPGTRLTVL.